These 10 T cell receptor beta chains originate from one sample sequenced in a study of T cell clonality in common variable immunodeficiency. Study findings and constraints: Reportedly, TCR beta sequences from common variable immunodeficiency showed fewer deletions and N-nucleotide insertions.

Profiling relied on immunoSEQ multiplex PCR, and the TCRdb table lists in-frame clones only, not all of them. Listed for the sample are some 22,000 clones, none seen a single time. No antigen has been identified for these receptors. Sequenced: peripheral blood mononuclear cells. The receptors here all came from a human donor with common variable immunodeficiency.

This clone was detected ten times or more. The observed sequence ends 3 residues before the CDR3 terminus, with the missing tail filled in from the germline J gene. The V and J genes are TRBV19 and TRBJ2-2; 10 bases are a match to TRBD2. The CDR3 extends over 15 amino acids. The J segment lost 6 bases and the V segment lost 5 bases, leaving 6 bases of the junction unmatched. Per germline, CDR1 LNHDA and CDR2 SQIVND (reference sequence). The CDR3 reads CASSALAGKPGELFF. The covered CDR3 bases are TGTGCCAGTAGTGCACTAGCGGGAAAACCCGGGGAG.

This clone was observed at least ten times. The read ends 3 residues shy of where the CDR3 ends; the end is completed using the germline J gene. The V call is TRBV18, the J call TRBJ1-1; D might be TRBD1 (5 bases). The CDR3 length is 15 residues. The germline V gene has CDR1 KGHSH and CDR2 LQKENI. Trimming left V 3 bases short and J 0 bases short, with 11 bases between. The covered CDR3 bases are TGTGCCAGCTCACCCGAGACAGTCATGAACACTGAA. This sequence encodes CASSPETVMNTE. The full-length CDR3 reads as CASSPETVMNTEAFF.

A note on this clone: The read ends 3 residues early relative to the CDR3; the germline J gene fills the gap. The V call is TRBV2, the J call TRBJ2-3, with D possibly being TRBD2 (5 bases). Looked up from germline, CDR1 is SNHLY and CDR2 is FYNNEI. Trimming took 4 bases from V and 3 from J, leaving 17 bases between them. CDR3 size: 16 residues. The DNA read from the CDR3 is TGTGCCAGCAGTGTCATCGCGTCTCGAGGGACAGATACG. This translates into CASSVIASRGTDT. The whole CDR3 reads CASSVIASRGTDTQYF.

This clone was seen more than once but under ten times. From the germline J gene comes the end of the CDR3, since the read stops 3 residues before it. V and J are TRBV5-1 and TRBJ2-3; 8 bases map to TRBD1. V was clipped by 0 bases and J by 5 bases; unmatched bases: 2. Per germline, CDR1 SGHRS and CDR2 YFSETQ. The CDR3 loop spans 14 amino acids. The sequenced CDR3 bases are TGCGCCAGCAGCTTGGACAGGGGGGTAGATACG. Its protein is CASSLDRGVDT. The complete CDR3 protein is CASSLDRGVDTQYF.

This clone has more than one count but fewer than ten. The sequence runs out 3 residues before the end of the CDR3; the remainder is reconstructed from the germline J gene. The chain uses TRBV2 and TRBJ2-7, with 7 bases aligning to TRBD1. The V gene's germline CDR1 is SNHLY and CDR2 FYNNEI. After removal of 7 bases from V and 2 bases from J, the junction contained 2 bases not matched to a gene. This CDR3 is 12 amino acids long. The covered CDR3 bases are TGTGCCAGCAAGGGACAGACCTACGAG. Translation: CASKGQTYE. The whole CDR3 sequence is CASKGQTYEQYF.

This clone was found a few times. Read coverage stops 3 residues before the CDR3 terminus; the germline J gene supplies the remainder. This chain uses TRBV19 with TRBJ2-3, with unresolved D. This CDR3 has 13 residues. Germline V gene lookup returns CDR1 LNHDA and CDR2 SQIVND (reference sequence). Trimming shortened V by 5 bases and J by 2 bases, and 8 bases separated the two germline ends. Here the CDR3 reads CASSAYFTDTQYF. Incomplete CDR3 DNA: TGTGCCAGTAGTGCCTACTTCACAGATACG.

This clone was counted between two and nine times. The sequence runs out 3 residues before the end of the CDR3; the remainder is reconstructed from the germline J gene. The rearrangement joins TRBV19 to TRBJ1-4; 7 positions agree with TRBD1. CDR1 and CDR2 (germline): LNHDA, SQIVND (reference sequence). The CDR3 is 16 amino acids. After removal of 6 bases from V and 0 bases from J, the junction contained 7 bases not matched to a gene. Here the CDR3 reads CASRRQGSATNEKLFF. The CDR3 bases that were read are TGTGCCAGTAGAAGACAGGGAAGCGCAACTAATGAAAAA.

This clone was counted many times. Coverage ceases 3 residues before the CDR3 finishes, and the germline J gene fills in the end. The V gene is TRBV30, the J gene TRBJ1-4, with D perhaps TRBD1 (6 bases). Trimming stripped 1 base from V and 0 bases from J, with 18 bases between. The V gene's germline CDR1 is GTSNPN and CDR2 SVGIG (reference sequence). CDR3 length equals 18 residues. The CDR3 region is CAWSELSGQSPTNEKLFF. Incomplete CDR3 DNA: TGTGCCTGGAGTGAATTAAGCGGACAGTCCCCAACTAATGAAAAA.

This clone was seen repeatedly, ten times or more. The read ends 3 residues before the CDR3 terminus; that terminus is restored from the germline J gene. The rearrangement uses TRBV19 and TRBJ2-1; 7 nucleotides line up with TRBD2. The germline gives CDR1 LNHDA, CDR2 SQIVND (reference sequence). The CDR3 runs 14 residues. Trimming removed 5 bases from V and 9 bases from J; junction bases left unmatched: 10. The CDR3 protein is CASSLRTSASEQFF. Incomplete CDR3 DNA: TGTGCCAGTAGTCTCCGGACTAGTGCGAGTGAG.

Turning to this clone: The read falls 3 residues short of the CDR3 end, and the missing part is taken from the germline J gene. V is TRBV6-2 or TRBV6-3 and J is TRBJ2-2; a weak D match, TRBD2 (5 bases). CDR1 MNHEY and CDR2 SVGEGT come from the germline V gene. The CDR3 consists of 14 residues. The V and J ends lost 4 bases and 6 bases respectively, with 12 bases between them. Here the CDR3 reads CASSSLGAAGELFF. The sequenced CDR3 bases are TGTGCCAGCAGTTCCCTCGGAGCGGCCGGGGAG.